These T cell receptor beta chains were read from a single sample in a study of cytomegalovirus exposure and HLA in healthy donors. The repertoire was sequenced with immunoSEQ multiplex PCR; TCRdb's copy has only in-frame clones and lacks some. The sample contains 150,000 to 200,000 clones, 80% to 90% of which appear only once. Material for sequencing was PBMCs. These TCRs come from a woman aged 30 to 39 in good health and CMV-seronegative. Each CDR3 is given with its conserved first and last residue. D genes are given only for firm matches. Expanded clones get a size class; other rows say once, few or many, or leave the size out.

>TRBJ2-5|NA|13|NA|TRBV25-1
TGTGCCAGCAGTGGCGGGGTACAAGAGACCCAGTACTTC
CASSGGVQETQYF
>TRBJ1-2|NA|14|NA|TRBV5-1
TGCGCCAGCAGCTCTTCCGGGGGTCGGGATGGCTACACCTTC
CASSSSGGRDGYTF
>TRBJ2-1|NA|16|NA|TRBV6-6
TGTGCCAGCAGTTACTTGGGACTTTCAGACTACAATGAGCAGTTCTTC
CASSYLGLSDYNEQFF
>TRBJ2-7|once|13|NA|TRBV15
TGTGCCACCAGCAGAGGGGGGGAGGACGAGCAGTACTTC
CATSRGGEDEQYF
>TRBJ1-4|NA|15|TRBD1|TRBV15
TGTGCCACCAGCGGTACAGGGGGCACTAATGAAAAACTGTTTTTT
CATSGTGGTNEKLFF
>TRBJ1-1|NA|15|NA|TRBV4-2
TGTGCCAGCAGCCAAGACTCGGGGATGAACACTGAAGCTTTCTTT
CASSQDSGMNTEAFF
>TRBJ2-7|NA|13|NA|TRBV29-1
TGCAGCGTTGATAATGGGTTGGACAACGAGCAGTACTTC
CSVDNGLDNEQYF
>TRBJ1-5|NA|15|NA|TRBV11-2
TGTGCCAGCAGCCCTCGAGGGGGGGGAATAGGACCCCAGCATTTT
CASSPRGGGIGPQHF
>TRBJ2-7|NA|14|NA|TRBV2
TGTGCCAGCAGTGGCGGGGATTTGGGCTACGAGCAGTACTTC
CASSGGDLGYEQYF
>TRBJ2-7|once|15|TRBD2|TRBV27
TGTGCCAGCAGGGCCGGGACTAGCGTTACTATTGAGCAGTACTTC
CASRAGTSVTIEQYF
>TRBJ2-7|NA|15|TRBD1|TRBV9
TGTGCCAGCAGCCCAGACAGGGGTCACACCTACGAGCAGTACTTC
CASSPDRGHTYEQYF
>TRBJ1-1|NA|15|NA|TRBV6-6
TGTGCCAGCGCTAGACTGGGGGGTGGGAACACTGAAGCTTTCTTT
CASARLGGGNTEAFF
>TRBJ2-7|NA|16|TRBD1|TRBV9
TGTGCCAGCAGCGTAGATCCCGGGACAGGGGGCTACGAGCAGTACTTC
CASSVDPGTGGYEQYF
>TRBJ1-2|NA|17|NA|TRBV27
TGTGCCAGCAGTTTCAGGGGCGCAAGAACTACCGACTATGGCTACACCTTC
CASSFRGARTTDYGYTF
>TRBJ1-2|NA|16|TRBD1|TRBV19
TGTGCCAGTAGTATAGCGGGACAGGGGGCTGTCTCTGGCTACACCTTC
CASSIAGQGAVSGYTF
>TRBJ2-7|few|16|TRBD1|TRBV5-5
TGTGCCAGCAGCTTGTATCAGGGGGCTTCCCTCTACGAGCAGTACTTC
CASSLYQGASLYEQYF
>TRBJ1-2|few|11|NA|TRBV20-1
TGCAGTCCCTTGTACCGCGGTGGCTACACCTTC
CSPLYRGGYTF
>TRBJ2-5|NA|17|TRBD1|TRBV12-5
TGTGCTAGTGGTTTGGCACAGACAGGGCAGTTTCAAGAGACCCAGTACTTC
CASGLAQTGQFQETQYF
>TRBJ2-4|once|21|TRBD1|TRBV5-1
TGCGCCAGCAGCTTGGGGACAGGGGACATGGGATCCCTAGCCCACAAAAACATTCAGTACTTC
CASSLGTGDMGSLAHKNIQYF
>TRBJ2-1|NA|15|TRBD2|TRBV27
TGTGCCAGCAGTTTGATACTAGCGGGGTACAATGAGCAGTTCTTC
CASSLILAGYNEQFF
>TRBJ2-3|NA|15|NA|TRBV5-1
TGCGCCAGCAGCTTGGTGGGTAGCGGCACAGATACGCAGTATTTT
CASSLVGSGTDTQYF
>TRBJ1-4|NA|14|NA|TRBV2
TGTGCCAGCAGTGGAGTCAGGGGCGGAGAAAAACTGTTTTTT
CASSGVRGGEKLFF
>TRBJ2-7|NA|12|TRBD1|TRBV6-6
TGTGCCAGCAGGACAGGGGTCTACGAGCAGTACTTC
CASRTGVYEQYF
>TRBJ2-5|NA|12|NA|TRBV7-8
TGTGCCAGCACCCCACCCCGGGAGACCCAGTACTTC
CASTPPRETQYF
>TRBJ2-2|NA|16|TRBD2|TRBV27
TGTGCCAGCAGCAATCAAGAGCGGGGGGGCTCCGGGGAGCTGTTTTTT
CASSNQERGGSGELFF
>TRBJ2-3|NA|15|NA|TRBV2
TGTGCCAGCAGTGATAGGCCGGCGGACACAGATACGCAGTATTTT
CASSDRPADTDTQYF
>TRBJ2-7|NA|14|NA|TRBV6-5
TGTGCCAGCAGTTACAGGGGTCCTCCCTACGAGCAGTACTTC
CASSYRGPPYEQYF
>TRBJ2-2|NA|15|NA|TRBV9
TGTGCCAGCAGCGTAGATAATAGTTTTACCGGGGAGCTGTTTTTT
CASSVDNSFTGELFF
>TRBJ2-3|NA|17|NA|TRBV7-2
TGTGCCAGCAGCACTCGGCTAGCGCCTAGAAGCACAGATACGCAGTATTTT
CASSTRLAPRSTDTQYF
>TRBJ2-2|NA|13|NA|TRBV27
TGTGCCAGCAGTTTAACTATAAACGGGGAGCTGTTTTTT
CASSLTINGELFF
>TRBJ2-7|NA|16|NA|TRBV14
TGTGCCAGCAGCCAAGTACAGGACAGCCTGCCCTACGAGCAGTACTTC
CASSQVQDSLPYEQYF
>TRBJ1-1|NA|15|NA|TRBV5-1
TGCGCCAGCAGCGGAGAACAGGGCTACCCCGTAGGAGCTTTCTTT
CASSGEQGYPVGAFF
>TRBJ2-3|NA|15|NA|TRBV5-1
TGCGCCAGCAGCTTGGACGGAGAGAGCACAGATACGCAGTATTTT
CASSLDGESTDTQYF
>TRBJ2-1|NA|14|TRBD2|TRBV10-3
TGTGCCATCACCACGGGGGGCTCCTACAATGAGCAGTTCTTC
CAITTGGSYNEQFF